This T cell receptor (beta chain) was captured in a study of T cell repertoires in cytomegalovirus infection. Study summary: Through public TCR beta signatures, both CMV infection and matching HLA type were indicated.

V was shortened by 1 base and J by 4 bases, with 16 bases between the two germline ends. The germline gives CDR1 DFQATT, CDR2 SNEGSKA (reference sequence). The CDR3 has 15 residues. Each CDR3 protein is one row after TCRdb ran MiXCR on the reads. Of 250,000 to 300,000 distinct CDR3 sequences listed, 9.1% were seen once; the top ten hold approximately 15%. The chain employs TRBV20-1 and TRBJ1-1, with D possibly being TRBD1 (5 bases). The sequencing input was PBMCs. This receptor was identified in a human donor in good health (CMV status not recorded). Some clones in this sample may be carry-over from other donors' samples. The CDR3 reads CSARARGAGSTEAFF. In DNA form, the CDR3 reads TGCAGTGCTAGAGCACGGGGAGCAGGGAGCACTGAAGCTTTCTTT.